This entry features one T cell receptor beta chain sequence. MiXCR, applied by TCRdb to the 5' RACE reads, yields one record per CDR3 protein. The data hold 110,000 or so distinct CDR3 sequences, with roughly 10% observed a single time. The sample comes from a study of spatial heterogeneity in lung cancer. Trimming stripped 4 bases from V and 7 bases from J, with 10 bases between. Germline values: CDR1 SEHNR, CDR2 FQNEAQ (reference sequence). The CDR3 is 13 residues long. The time point denotes: blood at routine non-recurrence follow-up after resection. The sample was PBMCs, taken at follow-up. The TCR was taken from a female donor with early-stage non-small cell lung cancer. The J gene is TRBJ1-4, the V gene TRBV7-9, with D possibly TRBD1 on 5 matching bases. CDR3 DNA sequence: TGTGCCAGCAGCTCACAGGTTACTGAAAAACTGTTTTTT. This sequence encodes CASSSQVTEKLFF.